This record concerns one TCR beta chain sequence. Its target is not known. The protocol was immunoSEQ multiplex PCR, while the TCRdb copy is restricted to in-frame clones and leaves out a portion. The top ten clones hold 24% of a sample with hundreds of thousands of clones, about 90% of them seen once. Naive CD8 cells were CD45RO-negative, positively selected for CCR7, excluding terminally differentiated effector memory CD45RA+ cells. This entry is derived from a study of shared clonotypes between healthy human individuals. CDR1 MNHEY and CDR2 SMNVEV come from the germline V gene (reference sequence). The length of the CDR3 is 16 residues. V lost 4 bases to trimming and J lost 3 bases, with 19 bases between them. The study's findings and limits: Blood was the sole source, and tissue repertoires probably differ.

Sequenced material: naive CD8+ T cells sorted from blood. The V and J genes are TRBV27 and TRBJ2-7; D assignment may be TRBD1 or TRBD2 (5 bases each). The clonotype comes from a man in his thirties or forties in good health. CDR3 sequence reads: CASSSSLGLAGYEQYF. CDR3 DNA sequence: TGTGCCAGCAGTTCTTCTCTGGGGCTTGCGGGCTACGAGCAGTACTTC.